By frequency in the sample, the clone carrying this TCR beta chain is medium-sized. The antigen remains undetermined. This sample is part of a study of metastatic and nonmetastatic thyroid tumors. Across the study: Repertoires from malignant and benign thyroid patients were compared across blood and tumor or nodule tissue. Findings and caveats of the study: In both blood and tumor samples, TCR beta diversity was reported significantly higher for malignant than benign nodules.

Per the original methods: Differences in CDR3 between clinicopathological groups were drawn on to build a classifier intended to discriminate distant-metastatic papillary thyroid cancer patients. TCRdb reprocessed the PCR reads via MiXCR. The V and J calls and clone size come from TCRdb's table, not from the authors' own analysis. The table lists some 20,000 clones, approximately 14% of them singletons. Unmatched junction bases numbered 3, after V lost 4 bases and J lost 6 bases. The CDR3 consists of 14 residues. In germline, CDR1 is MNHEY, CDR2 SVGEGT. None of the patients had undergone any treatment ahead of thyroid surgery.

V is TRBV6-2 or TRBV6-3 and J is TRBJ2-2; 9 bases are a match to TRBD1. Sequencing used blood. The sequence was collected from a female donor with papillary thyroid cancer or a benign thyroid nodule (not recorded which). Some clones in this sample may be carry-over from other donors' samples. CDR3 amino acids: CASSSGQGAGELFF. The CDR3 DNA is TGTGCCAGCAGTTCGGGACAGGGCGCCGGGGAGCTGTTTTTT.